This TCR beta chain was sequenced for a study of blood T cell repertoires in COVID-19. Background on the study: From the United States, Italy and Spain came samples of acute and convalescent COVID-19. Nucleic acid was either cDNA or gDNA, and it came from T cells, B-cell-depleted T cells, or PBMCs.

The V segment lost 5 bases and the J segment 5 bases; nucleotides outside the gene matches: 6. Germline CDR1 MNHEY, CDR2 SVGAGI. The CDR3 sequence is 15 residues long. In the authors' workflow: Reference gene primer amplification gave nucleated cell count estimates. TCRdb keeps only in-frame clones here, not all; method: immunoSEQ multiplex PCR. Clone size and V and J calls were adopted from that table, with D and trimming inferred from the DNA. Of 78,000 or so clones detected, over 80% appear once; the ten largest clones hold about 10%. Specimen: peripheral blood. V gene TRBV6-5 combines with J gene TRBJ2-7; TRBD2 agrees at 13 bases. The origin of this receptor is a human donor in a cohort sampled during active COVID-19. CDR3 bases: TGTGCCAGCAGTCCCGGACTAGCGGGAGTGAACGAGCAGTACTTC. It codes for CASSPGLAGVNEQYF.